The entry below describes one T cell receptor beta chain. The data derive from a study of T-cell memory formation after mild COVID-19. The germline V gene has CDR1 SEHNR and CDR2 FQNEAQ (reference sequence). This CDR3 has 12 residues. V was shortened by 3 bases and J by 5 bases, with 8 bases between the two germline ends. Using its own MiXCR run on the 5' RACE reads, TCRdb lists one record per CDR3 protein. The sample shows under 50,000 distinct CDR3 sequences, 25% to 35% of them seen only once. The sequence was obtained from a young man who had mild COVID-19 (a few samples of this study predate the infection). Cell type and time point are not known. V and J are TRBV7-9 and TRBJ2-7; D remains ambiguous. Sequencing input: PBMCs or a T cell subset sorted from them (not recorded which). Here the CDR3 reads CASSLGNHEQYV. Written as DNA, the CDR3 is TGTGCCAGCAGCTTGGGTAACCACGAGCAGTACGTC.